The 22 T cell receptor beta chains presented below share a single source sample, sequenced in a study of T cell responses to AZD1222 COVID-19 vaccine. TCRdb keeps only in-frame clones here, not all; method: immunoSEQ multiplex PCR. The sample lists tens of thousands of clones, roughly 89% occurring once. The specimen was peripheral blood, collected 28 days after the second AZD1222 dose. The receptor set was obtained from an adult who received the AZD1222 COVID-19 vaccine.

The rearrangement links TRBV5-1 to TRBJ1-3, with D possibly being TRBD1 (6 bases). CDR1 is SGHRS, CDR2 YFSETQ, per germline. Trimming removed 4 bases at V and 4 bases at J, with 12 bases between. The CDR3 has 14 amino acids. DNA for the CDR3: TGCGCCAGCAGCGTACAGGGTGCAGGAAACACCATATATTTT. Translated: CASSVQGAGNTIYF. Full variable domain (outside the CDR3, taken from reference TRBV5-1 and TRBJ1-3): KAGVTQTPRYLIKTRGQQVTLSCSPISGHRSVSWYQQTPGQGLQFLFEYFSETQRNKGNFPGRFSGRQFSNSRSEMNVSTLELGDSALYLCASSVQGAGNTIYFGEGSWLTVV.

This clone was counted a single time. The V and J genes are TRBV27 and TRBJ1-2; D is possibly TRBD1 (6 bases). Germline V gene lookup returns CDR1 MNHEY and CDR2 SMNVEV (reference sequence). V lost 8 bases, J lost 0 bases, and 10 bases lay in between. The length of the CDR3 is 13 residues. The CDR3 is CASGGQSNYGYTF. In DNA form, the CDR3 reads TGTGCCAGCGGCGGACAGTCTAACTATGGCTACACCTTC.

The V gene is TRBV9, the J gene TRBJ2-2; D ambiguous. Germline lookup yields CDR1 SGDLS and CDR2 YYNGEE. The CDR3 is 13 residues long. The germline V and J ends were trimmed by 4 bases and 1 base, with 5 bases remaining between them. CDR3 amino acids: CASSSENTGELFF. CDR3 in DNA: TGTGCCAGCAGCTCAGAGAACACCGGGGAGCTGTTTTTT.

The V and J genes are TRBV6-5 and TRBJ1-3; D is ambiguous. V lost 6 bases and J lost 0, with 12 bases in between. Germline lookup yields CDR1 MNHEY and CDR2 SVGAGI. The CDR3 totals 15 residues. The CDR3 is CASSLQFSSGNTIYF. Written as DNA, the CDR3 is TGTGCCAGCAGCCTACAGTTTAGCTCTGGAAACACCATATATTTT.

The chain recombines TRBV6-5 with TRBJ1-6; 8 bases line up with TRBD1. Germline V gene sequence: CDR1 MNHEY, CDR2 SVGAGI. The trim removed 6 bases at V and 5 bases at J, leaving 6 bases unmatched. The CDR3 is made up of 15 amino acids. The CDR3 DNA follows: TGTGCCAGCAGGGTCAGGGGGCAAGATAATTCACCCCTCCACTTT. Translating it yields CASRVRGQDNSPLHF.

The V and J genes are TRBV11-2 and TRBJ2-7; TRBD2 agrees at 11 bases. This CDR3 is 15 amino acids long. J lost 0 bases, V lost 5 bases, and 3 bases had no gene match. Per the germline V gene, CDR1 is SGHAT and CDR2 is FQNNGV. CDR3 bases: TGTGCCAGCAGCCTAACTAGCGGGAGCTCCTACGAGCAGTACGTC. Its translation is CASSLTSGSSYEQYV.

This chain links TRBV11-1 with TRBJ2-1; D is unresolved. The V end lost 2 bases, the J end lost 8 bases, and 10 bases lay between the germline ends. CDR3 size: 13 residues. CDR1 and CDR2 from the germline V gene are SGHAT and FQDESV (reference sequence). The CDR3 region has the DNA TGTGCCAGCAGCTTACCGTGGGTCTATGAGCAGTTCTTC. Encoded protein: CASSLPWVYEQFF.

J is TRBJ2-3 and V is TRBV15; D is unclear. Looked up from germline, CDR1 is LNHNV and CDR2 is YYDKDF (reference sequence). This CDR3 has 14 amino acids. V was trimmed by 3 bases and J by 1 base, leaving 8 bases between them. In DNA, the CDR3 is TGTGCCACCAGCAGGAACGCCGGCACAGATACGCAGTATTTT. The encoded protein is CATSRNAGTDTQYF.

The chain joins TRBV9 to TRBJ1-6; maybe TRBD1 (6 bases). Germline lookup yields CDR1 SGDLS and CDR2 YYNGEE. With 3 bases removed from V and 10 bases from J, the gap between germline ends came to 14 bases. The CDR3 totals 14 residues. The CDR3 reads CASSGRGGYSPLHF. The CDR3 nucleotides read TGTGCCAGCAGCGGCAGGGGAGGGTACTCACCCCTCCACTTT.

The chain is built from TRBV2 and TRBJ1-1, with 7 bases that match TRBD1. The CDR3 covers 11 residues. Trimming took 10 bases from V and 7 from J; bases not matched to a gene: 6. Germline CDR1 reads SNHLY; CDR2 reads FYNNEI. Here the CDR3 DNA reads TGTGCCACCAGGGGGAGAGGTGAAGCTTTCTTT. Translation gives CATRGRGEAFF.

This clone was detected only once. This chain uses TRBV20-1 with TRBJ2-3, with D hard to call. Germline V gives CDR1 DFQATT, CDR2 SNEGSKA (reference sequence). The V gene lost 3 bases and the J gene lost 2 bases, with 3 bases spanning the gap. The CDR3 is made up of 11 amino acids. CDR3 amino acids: CSASYTDTQYF. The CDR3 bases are TGCAGTGCTAGTTACACAGATACGCAGTATTTT.

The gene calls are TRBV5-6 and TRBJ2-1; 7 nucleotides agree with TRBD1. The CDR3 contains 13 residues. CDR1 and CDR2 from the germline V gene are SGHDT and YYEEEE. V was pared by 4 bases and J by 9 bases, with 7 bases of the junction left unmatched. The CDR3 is CASSIIQGFEQFF. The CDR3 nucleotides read TGTGCCAGCAGCATTATACAGGGGTTTGAGCAGTTCTTC.

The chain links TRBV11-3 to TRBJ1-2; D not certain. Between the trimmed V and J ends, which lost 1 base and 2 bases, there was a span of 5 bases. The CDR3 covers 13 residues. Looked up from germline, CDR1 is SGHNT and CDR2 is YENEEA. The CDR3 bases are TGTGCCAGCAGCTTAGGCAGAAACTATGGCTACACCTTC. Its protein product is CASSLGRNYGYTF.

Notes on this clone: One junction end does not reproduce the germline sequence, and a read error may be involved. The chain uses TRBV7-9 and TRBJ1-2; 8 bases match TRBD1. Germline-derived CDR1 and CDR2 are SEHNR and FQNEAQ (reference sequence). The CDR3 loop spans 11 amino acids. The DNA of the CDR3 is TGTGCCAGCAGCTTACCCGGGACAGGCAGCTTC. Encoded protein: CASSLPGTGSF.

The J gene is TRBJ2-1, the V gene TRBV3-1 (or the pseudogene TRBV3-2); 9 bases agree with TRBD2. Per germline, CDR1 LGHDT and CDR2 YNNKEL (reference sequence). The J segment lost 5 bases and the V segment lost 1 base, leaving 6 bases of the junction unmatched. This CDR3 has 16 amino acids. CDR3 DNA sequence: TGTGCCAGCAGCCAAGCTGGCGGGAGGGCCCACAATGAGCAGTTCTTC. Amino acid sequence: CASSQAGGRAHNEQFF.

CDR3 sequence (DNA): TGTGCCAGCAGTCCGAACACAGGGTCGGGAAACACCATATATTTT. It is translated as CASSPNTGSGNTIYF. This chain uses TRBV6-5 with TRBJ1-3; TRBD1 is a possible D gene (6 bases). Germline CDR1 MNHEY, CDR2 SVGAGI. CDR3 length equals 15 residues. Trimming stripped 5 bases from V and 4 bases from J, with 15 bases between.

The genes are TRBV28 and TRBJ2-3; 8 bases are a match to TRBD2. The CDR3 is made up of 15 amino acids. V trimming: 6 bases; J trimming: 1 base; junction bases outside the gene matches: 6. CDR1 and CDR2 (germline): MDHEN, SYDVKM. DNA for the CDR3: TGTGCCAGCAGAACGAGCGGGGGTCGCACAGATACGCAGTATTTT. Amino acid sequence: CASRTSGGRTDTQYF.

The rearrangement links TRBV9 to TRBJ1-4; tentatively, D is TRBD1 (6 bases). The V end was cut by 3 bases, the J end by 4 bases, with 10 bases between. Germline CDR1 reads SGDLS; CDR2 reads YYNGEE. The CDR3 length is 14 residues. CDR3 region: CASSEGGGNEKLFF. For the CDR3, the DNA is TGTGCCAGCAGCGAGGGGGGCGGTAATGAAAAACTGTTTTTT. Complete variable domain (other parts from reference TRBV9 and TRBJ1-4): DSGVTQTPKHLITATGQRVTLRCSPRSGDLSVYWYQQSLDQGLQFLIQYYNGEERAKGNILERFSAQQFPDLHSELNLSSLELGDSALYFCASSEGGGNEKLFFGSGTQLSVL.

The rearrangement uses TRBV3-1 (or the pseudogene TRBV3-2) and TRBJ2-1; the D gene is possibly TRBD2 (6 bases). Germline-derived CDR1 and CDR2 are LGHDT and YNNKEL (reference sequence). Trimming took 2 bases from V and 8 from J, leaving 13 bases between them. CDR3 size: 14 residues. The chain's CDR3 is CASSQLIWGDEQFF. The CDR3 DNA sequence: TGTGCCAGCAGCCAATTAATTTGGGGGGATGAGCAGTTCTTC.

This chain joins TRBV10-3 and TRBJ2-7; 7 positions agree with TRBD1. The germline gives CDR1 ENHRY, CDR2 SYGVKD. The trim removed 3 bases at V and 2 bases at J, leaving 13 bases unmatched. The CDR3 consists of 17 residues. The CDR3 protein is CAISDRGVTGPTYEQYF. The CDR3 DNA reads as TGTGCCATCAGTGATCGAGGGGTGACAGGGCCAACCTACGAGCAGTACTTC.

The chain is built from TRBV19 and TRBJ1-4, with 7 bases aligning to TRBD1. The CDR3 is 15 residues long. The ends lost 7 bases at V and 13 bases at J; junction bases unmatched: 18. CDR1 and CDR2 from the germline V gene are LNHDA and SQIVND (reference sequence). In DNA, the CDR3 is TGTGCCAGTACCTCTGGGACAGCTCTTCAAAGGGGACTGTTTTTT. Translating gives CASTSGTALQRGLFF.

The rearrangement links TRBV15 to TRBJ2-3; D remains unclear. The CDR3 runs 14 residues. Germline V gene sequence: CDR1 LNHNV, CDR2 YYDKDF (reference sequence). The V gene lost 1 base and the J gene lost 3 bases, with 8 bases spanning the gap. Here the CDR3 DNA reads TGTGCCACCAGCAGAGGTCAAGTAACAGATACGCAGTATTTT. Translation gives CATSRGQVTDTQYF. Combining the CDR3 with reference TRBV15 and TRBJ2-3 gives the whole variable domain DAMVIQNPRYQVTQFGKPVTLSCSQTLNHNVMYWYQQKSSQAPKLLFHYYDKDFNNEADTPDNFQSRRPNTSFCFLDIRSPGLGDTAMYLCATSRGQVTDTQYFGPGTRLTVL.